This T cell receptor (beta chain) was profiled in a study of siplizumab effects on memory and regulatory T cells (dated by TCRdb to between 2018 and 2021). Regarding the research as a whole: The effect of the anti-CD2 antibody siplizumab on alloreactive T-cell subsets was examined in allogeneic mixed lymphocyte reactions constructed from human PBMCs. General conclusions and limits of the study: Compared with memory T cells, unstimulated naive T cells appeared more diverse, and naive cells seemed to make a substantial contribution to the alloresponse. Among mappable alloreactive CD4+ clones, the Treg-derived fraction averaged approximately 69% with siplizumab versus 25% to 30% in control reactions. A naive or memory phenotype could not be assigned to roughly 75-97% of proliferating CD4+ or CD8+ clones. Because sequences below about 10^-5 frequency were poorly captured, only a minor fraction of alloreactive clones could be mapped to unstimulated subsets. Whether proliferating Tregs from siplizumab cultures were suppressive was not functionally confirmed. The cumulative frequency of alloreactive sequences traceable to unstimulated CD4+ memory T cells was significantly reduced by siplizumab.

The library was made by the immunoSEQ multiplex PCR assay. Some 1.1 x 10^5 TCR templates per sample were assayed on the deep sequencing platform. Genomic DNA extracted from sorted T cells was used for TCRbeta CDR3 sequencing. The study's own analysis went as follows. The R programming language was used for clonal analysis of the TCRbeta CDR3 data. Alloreactive CD4+ and CD8+ clones were identified by comparing unstimulated samples to CFSE-low samples taken after the reaction. Regulatory or non-regulatory origin was assigned to alloreactive CD4+ clones by matching of sequences to sorted unstimulated Treg and non-Treg repertoires. Sourced from immuneACCESS, this table was stored by TCRdb with only in-frame sequences that have V and J called. A share of the clones is absent; for the studies checked, an unresolved V gene accounts for under half, and the remainder has no known explanation. V and J calls and clone size are as listed in that table; D and trimming were resolved from the DNA. This sample gives under 100,000 clones in total; roughly 86% of them show up just once. The biggest ten clones account for more than 1.5% of the sample.

On this clone: No cognate antigen has been identified for it. Within one base of it there is no much larger clone, and no base qualities were kept.

Sorted unstimulated T cells and proliferating T cells recovered from mixed lymphocyte reactions were subjected to TCRbeta CDR3 sequencing. Fresh whole blood from approximately ten HLA-typed healthy donors was used to isolate PBMCs. To map where alloreactive clones came from, unstimulated CD4+ regulatory T cells were FACS-sorted. The receptor's source is a human donor in good health. The sequenced sample consisted of Tregs sorted from blood.

The DNA sequence reads TGTGCCAGCAGTTACACCGCCGGGAGGCGCCTAGGAGCTTTCTTT. This translates into CASSYTAGRRLGAFF. The chain links TRBV6-6 with TRBJ1-1; no D segment can be confidently identified. The germline V gene (reference sequence) specifies MNHNY as CDR1 and SVGAGI as CDR2. The CDR3 runs 15 amino acids, cysteine and phenylalanine included. Just the 45-base CDR3 DNA is kept, in frame starting at base 1. At the junction V is shortened by 2 bases and J by 10 bases, with 20 bases in between.